The sequence of this T cell receptor (beta chain) was determined in a study of Ad26.COV2.S vaccination and SARS-CoV-2 variants. Regarding the study as a whole: Breadth of non-spike TCRs did not differ between vaccinees and placebo recipients. An underestimation of total T cell responses may have resulted from the TCR breadth and depth analyses. Spike-specific TCR breadth was greater in vaccine than placebo recipients. Substantial breadth in spike-specific CD8+ and CD4+ T cell responses was reportedly seen after vaccination.

Of note for this clone: As yet, its antigen is unknown.

Trimming pared 8 bases from V and 6 bases from J, leaving 16 bases between. The CDR3 consists of 14 residues. Per germline, CDR1 LNHDA and CDR2 SQIVND (reference sequence). The repertoire was sequenced with immunoSEQ multiplex PCR; TCRdb's copy has only in-frame clones and lacks some. Here the sample spans about 350,000 clones, 92% being singletons. This receptor was taken from a human donor who had recovered from COVID-19. Sequenced here: peripheral blood, sampled after recovery from COVID-19. The chain has TRBV19 and TRBJ2-2; the D is unclear. In DNA, the CDR3 is TGTGCCAGTCGCCTTACCGCTGGGGCCGGGGAGCTGTTTTTT. Its translation: CASRLTAGAGELFF. Based on the CDR3 plus reference TRBV19 and TRBJ2-2, the full variable domain is DGGITQSPKYLFRKEGQNVTLSCEQNLNHDAMYWYRQDPGQGLRLIYYSQIVNDFQKGDIAEGYSVSREKKESFPLTVTSAQKNPTAFYLCASRLTAGAGELFFGEGSRLTVL.